The TCR beta chain under discussion was sequenced for a study of T cells in Graves' hyperthyroidism and ophthalmopathy (dated by TCRdb to about 2019). Background on the whole study: Peripheral blood samples were taken at the time of initial diagnosis, prior to any treatment. TCR Vbeta CDR3 sequencing of 130 to 150 peripheral blood samples (over 40 ophthalmopathy, some 75 hyperthyroidism and around 17 progressor patients) is reported in the paper. In addition, the study compared T-cell repertoires in thyroid tissue and in blood from a handful of Graves' hyperthyroidism patients. After blood sampling, hyperthyroidism patients were treated with methimazole at a starting dose of 30 mg daily, and ophthalmopathy patients were treated with high-dose intravenous methylprednisolone. A discovery cohort of about a hundred patients, about 44 with Graves' ophthalmopathy and approximately 55 with stable Graves' hyperthyroidism, was used to find distinguishing TCR V-J signatures. Prospective prediction of ophthalmopathy was tested in an independent validation cohort of some 20 hyperthyroidism patients and 15 to 17 patients who later progressed to ophthalmopathy. The 95 to 100 discovery patients were randomly divided into training and test sets at a 7:3 ratio. Points the paper makes about the study in general: Sample size was not statistically predetermined, and investigators were not blinded to group allocation. During validation, the model predicted progression to ophthalmopathy a median of roughly six months ahead of onset, with 60% to 71% sensitivity and roughly 75% specificity. Most expanded thyroid clonotypes (frequency above 0.001) were also detected in blood, a finding suggesting that blood repertoires may reflect thyroid immune responses. Ophthalmopathy was separated from stable hyperthyroidism by a 13 V-J signature model, with approximately 90% sensitivity and about 81% specificity obtained in cross-validation and 80%/75% obtained in testing.

Spanning cysteine to phenylalanine, the CDR3 consists of 18 amino acids. Just CDR3 DNA is preserved here, 54 bases in frame from base 1. Per the germline V gene, MNHGY is the CDR1 and SVAAGI is the CDR2. Trimming accounts for 3 bases at V and 0 bases at J, while the number of junction bases matched to no gene is 11. A note on this clonotype: Its binding antigen is unknown. Base qualities were left out, and no much larger clone turns up one base away.

The TCR beta CDR3 regions were amplified from RNA transcripts. The first round of RT-PCR for the TCR CDR3 was performed with the HTBI primer set and the Qiagen OneStep RT-PCR kit. Libraries were constructed in a second round of multiplex PCR, after which size selection and purification were carried out. Paired-end sequencing of the libraries was performed with 100 bp reads on an Illumina HiSeq2000. Per the authors' processing: Raw data were processed with SOAPnuke, discarding reads with adapters, uncalled bases, mean Phred below 15, or no exact constant-primer or identifier match. COPE v1.2.5 was used to merge high-quality paired reads, and clonotypes were defined as unique nucleotide sequences. MiTCR v1.1 was used to align clonotypes to the IMGT TRBV, TRBD and TRBJ reference segments. The analysis was restricted to V-J combinations with a frequency above 0.0001, which together covered 99.2% of the repertoires. A TCS score was defined as the ratio of F50 (clonal expansion) to E x V (chaos), with BLOSUM62-based TCRdist applied between CDR3 peptides within each V-J. Welch's t-statistics and random forest reduced 500 to 650 V-J features to 13, which were used in a naive Bayes classifier (R e1071). TCRdb passed the public sequencing reads through fastp at Q25 and MiXCR, retaining productive beta sequences. All rows with the same CDR3 protein become a single entry with the most common DNA and genes. These V and J calls derive from TCRdb rather than the authors' analysis. The sample contains 500,000 to 550,000 distinct CDR3 sequences, 15% to 20% of them found a single time. The biggest ten clones account for roughly 50% of the sample.

Ophthalmopathy patients had moderately to severely active disease, Clinical Activity Score of at least 3, NOSPECS grade of at least 4, and duration under 3 months. Patients with uncontrolled infections, other autoimmune diseases, pregnancy or lactation were excluded. Diagnoses relied on clinical symptoms, serum thyroxine and TRAb, thyroid ultrasound and orbital computed tomography. PBMCs were isolated from 7.5 to 10 ml of fresh peripheral blood by Ficoll-Paque density gradient centrifugation. Trizol reagent was used to extract total RNA, and RNA quality was then checked on an Agilent 2100 Bioanalyzer.

The rearrangement combines TRBV6-9 with TRBJ1-5, and TRBD1 aligns with 7 junction nucleotides. The receptor comes from a man aged 40-49 years with Graves' ophthalmopathy. What was sequenced was blood. The CDR3 amino acid sequence is: CASSYSRDSPYSNQPQHF. At the DNA level, the sequence is TGTGCCAGCAGTTACAGCAGGGACAGCCCTTATAGCAATCAGCCCCAGCATTTT.